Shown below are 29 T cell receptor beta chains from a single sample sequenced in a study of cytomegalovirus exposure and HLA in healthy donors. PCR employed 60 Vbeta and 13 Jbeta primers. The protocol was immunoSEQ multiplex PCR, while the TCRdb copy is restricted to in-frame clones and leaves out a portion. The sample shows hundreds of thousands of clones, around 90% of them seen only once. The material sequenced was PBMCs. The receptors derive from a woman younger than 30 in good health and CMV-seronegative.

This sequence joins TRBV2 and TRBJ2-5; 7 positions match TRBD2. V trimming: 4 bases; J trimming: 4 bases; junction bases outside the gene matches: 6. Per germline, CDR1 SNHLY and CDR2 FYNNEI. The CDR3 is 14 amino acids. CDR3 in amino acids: CASSGGGSTETQYF. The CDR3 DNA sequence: TGTGCCAGCAGTGGGGGGGGTAGCACAGAGACCCAGTACTTC.

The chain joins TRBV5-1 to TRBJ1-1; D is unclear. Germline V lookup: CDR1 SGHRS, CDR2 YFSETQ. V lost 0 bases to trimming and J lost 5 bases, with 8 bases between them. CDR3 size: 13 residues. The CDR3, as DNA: TGCGCCAGCAGCTTGGTTGGGAGAACTGAAGCTTTCTTT. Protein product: CASSLVGRTEAFF.

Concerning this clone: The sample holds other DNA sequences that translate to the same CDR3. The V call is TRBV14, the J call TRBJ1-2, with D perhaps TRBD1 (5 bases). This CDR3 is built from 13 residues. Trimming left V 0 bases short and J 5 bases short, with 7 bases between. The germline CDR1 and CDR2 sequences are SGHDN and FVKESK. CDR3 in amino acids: CASSQDRGYGYTF. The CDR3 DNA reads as TGTGCCAGCAGCCAAGATCGGGGGTATGGCTACACCTTC.

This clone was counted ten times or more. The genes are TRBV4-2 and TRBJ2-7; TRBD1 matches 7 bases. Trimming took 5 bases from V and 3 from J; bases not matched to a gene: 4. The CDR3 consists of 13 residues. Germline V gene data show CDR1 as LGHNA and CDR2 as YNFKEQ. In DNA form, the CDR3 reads TGTGCCAGCAGCGAATGGGACAGCTACGAGCAGTACTTC. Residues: CASSEWDSYEQYF.

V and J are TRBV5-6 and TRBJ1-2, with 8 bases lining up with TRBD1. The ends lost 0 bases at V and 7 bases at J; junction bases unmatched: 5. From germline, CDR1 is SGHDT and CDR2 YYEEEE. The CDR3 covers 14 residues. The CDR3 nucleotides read TGTGCCAGCAGCTTGGGACAGGGGATGAGTGGCTACACCTTC. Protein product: CASSLGQGMSGYTF.

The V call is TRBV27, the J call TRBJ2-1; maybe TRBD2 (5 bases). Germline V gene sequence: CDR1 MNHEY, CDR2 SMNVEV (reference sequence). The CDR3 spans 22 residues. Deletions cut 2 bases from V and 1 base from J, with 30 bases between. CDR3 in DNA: TGTGCCAGCAGTTTAACCCTTCGAGGGCCCCATACTTTTACCTGGTCCTACAATGAGCAGTTCTTC. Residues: CASSLTLRGPHTFTWSYNEQFF.

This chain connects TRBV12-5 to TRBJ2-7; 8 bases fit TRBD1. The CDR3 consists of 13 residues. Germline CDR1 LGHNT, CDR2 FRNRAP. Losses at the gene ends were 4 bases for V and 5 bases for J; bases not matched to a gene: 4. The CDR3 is CASGSDRVDEQYF. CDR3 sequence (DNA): TGTGCTAGTGGTTCGGACAGGGTAGACGAGCAGTACTTC.

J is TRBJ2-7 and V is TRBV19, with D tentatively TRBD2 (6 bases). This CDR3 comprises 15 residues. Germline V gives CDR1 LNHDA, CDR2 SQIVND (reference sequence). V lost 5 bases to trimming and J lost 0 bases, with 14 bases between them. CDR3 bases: TGTGCCAGTAGTCCCTACTGGGGGGACTCCTACGAGCAGTACTTC. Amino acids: CASSPYWGDSYEQYF.

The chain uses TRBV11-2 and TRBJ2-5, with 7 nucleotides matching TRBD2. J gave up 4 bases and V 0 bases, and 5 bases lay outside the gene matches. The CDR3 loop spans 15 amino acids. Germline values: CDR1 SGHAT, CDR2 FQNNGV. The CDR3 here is CASSLDPGGRETQYF. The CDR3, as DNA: TGTGCCAGCAGCTTAGATCCGGGGGGACGAGAGACCCAGTACTTC.

The CDR3 DNA follows: TGTGCCACCAGCAAAGACAGGGGACGGACTCAGCCCCAGCATTTT. Its protein is CATSKDRGRTQPQHF. V usage is TRBV15 and J usage is TRBJ1-5; 8 nucleotides match TRBD1. Trimming removed 4 bases from V and 6 bases from J; junction bases left unmatched: 8. The CDR3 totals 15 residues. The germline gives CDR1 LNHNV, CDR2 YYDKDF (reference sequence).

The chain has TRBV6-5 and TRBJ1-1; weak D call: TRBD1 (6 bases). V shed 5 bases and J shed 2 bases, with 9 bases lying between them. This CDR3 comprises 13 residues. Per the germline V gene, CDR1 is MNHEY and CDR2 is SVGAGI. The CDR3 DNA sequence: TGTGCCAGCAGTGGGACACTAAACACTGAAGCTTTCTTT. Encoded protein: CASSGTLNTEAFF.

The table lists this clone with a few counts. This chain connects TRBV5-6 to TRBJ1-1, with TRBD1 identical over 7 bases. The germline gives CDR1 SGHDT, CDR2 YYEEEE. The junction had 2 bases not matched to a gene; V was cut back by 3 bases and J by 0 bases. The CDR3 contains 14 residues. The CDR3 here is CASSWGQLNTEAFF. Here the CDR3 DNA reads TGTGCCAGCAGCTGGGGACAGTTGAACACTGAAGCTTTCTTT.

The chain's CDR3 is CAWRNRVPDGYTF. Here the CDR3 DNA reads TGTGCCTGGAGGAACAGGGTCCCTGATGGCTACACCTTC. The rearrangement joins TRBV30 to TRBJ1-2, with D maybe TRBD1 (6 bases). Germline CDR1 reads GTSNPN; CDR2 reads SVGIG (reference sequence). V was pared by 3 bases and J by 6 bases, with 14 bases between. The CDR3 spans 13 residues.

CDR3 coding DNA: TGTGCCAGCAGCCAAGGGCCAGGACAGGGCTTGAGAAATGAGCAGTTCTTC. The encoded protein is CASSQGPGQGLRNEQFF. The chain is built from TRBV14 and TRBJ2-1, with 8 nucleotides matching TRBD1. V lost 1 base and J lost 7; bases outside the gene matches: 12. The germline CDR1 and CDR2 sequences are SGHDN and FVKESK. The CDR3 extends over 17 amino acids.

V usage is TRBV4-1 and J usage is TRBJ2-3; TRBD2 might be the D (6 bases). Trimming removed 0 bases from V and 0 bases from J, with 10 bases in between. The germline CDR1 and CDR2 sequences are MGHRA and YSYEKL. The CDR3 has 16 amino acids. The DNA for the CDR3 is TGCGCCAGCAGCCAAGATCCGGGGACTAGCACAGATACGCAGTATTTT. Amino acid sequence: CASSQDPGTSTDTQYF.

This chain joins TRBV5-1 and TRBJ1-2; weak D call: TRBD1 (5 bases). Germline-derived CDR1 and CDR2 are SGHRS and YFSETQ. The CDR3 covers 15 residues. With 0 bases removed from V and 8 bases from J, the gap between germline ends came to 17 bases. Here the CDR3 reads CASSLGASGEQGYTF. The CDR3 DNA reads TGCGCCAGCAGCTTGGGGGCGTCGGGGGAACAGGGCTACACCTTC.

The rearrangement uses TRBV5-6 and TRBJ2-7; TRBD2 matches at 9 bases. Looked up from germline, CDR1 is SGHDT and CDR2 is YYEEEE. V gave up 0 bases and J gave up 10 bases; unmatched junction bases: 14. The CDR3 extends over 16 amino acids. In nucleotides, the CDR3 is TGTGCCAGCAGCTTGGCCATCCCGGGACTAGCAGTGGTTCAGTACTTC. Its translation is CASSLAIPGLAVVQYF.

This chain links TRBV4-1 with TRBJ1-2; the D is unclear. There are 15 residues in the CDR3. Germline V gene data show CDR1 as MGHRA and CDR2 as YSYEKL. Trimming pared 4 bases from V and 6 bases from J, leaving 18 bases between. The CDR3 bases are TGCGCCAGCAGCCGACCCGGGTCGAAGGATAATGGCTACACCTTC. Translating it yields CASSRPGSKDNGYTF.

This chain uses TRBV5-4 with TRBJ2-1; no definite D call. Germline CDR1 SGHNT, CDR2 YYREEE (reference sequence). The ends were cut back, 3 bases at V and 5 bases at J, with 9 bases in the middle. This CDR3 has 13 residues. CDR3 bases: TGTGCCAGCAGCTGGGCTCTGGACAATGAGCAGTTCTTC. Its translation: CASSWALDNEQFF.

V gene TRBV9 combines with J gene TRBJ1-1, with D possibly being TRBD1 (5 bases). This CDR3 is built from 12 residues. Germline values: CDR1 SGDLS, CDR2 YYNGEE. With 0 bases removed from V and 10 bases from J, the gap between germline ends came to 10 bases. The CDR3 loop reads CASSVGYGGAFF. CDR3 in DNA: TGTGCCAGCAGCGTAGGCTACGGGGGAGCTTTCTTT.

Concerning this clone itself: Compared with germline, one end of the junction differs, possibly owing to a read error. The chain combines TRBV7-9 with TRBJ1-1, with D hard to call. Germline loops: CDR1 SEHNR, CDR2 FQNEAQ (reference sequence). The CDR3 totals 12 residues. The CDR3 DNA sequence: TGTTCCAGCGGCCGAACGGGCACTGAAGCTTTCTTT. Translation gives CSSGRTGTEAFF.

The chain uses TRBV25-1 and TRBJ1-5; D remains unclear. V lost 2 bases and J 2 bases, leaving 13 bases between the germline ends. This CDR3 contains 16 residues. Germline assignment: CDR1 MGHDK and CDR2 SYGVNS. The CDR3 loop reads CASSEGSFGGNQPQHF. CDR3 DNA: TGTGCCAGCAGTGAAGGGTCATTCGGGGGCAATCAGCCCCAGCATTTT.

The CDR3 sequence: CASSFIDEQFF. In DNA form, the CDR3 reads TGCGCCAGCAGCTTTATCGATGAGCAGTTCTTC. V is TRBV5-1 and J is TRBJ2-1; D is undetermined. Germline-derived CDR1 and CDR2 are SGHRS and YFSETQ. The CDR3 runs to 11 residues. The V and J ends lost 2 bases and 8 bases respectively, with 5 bases between them.

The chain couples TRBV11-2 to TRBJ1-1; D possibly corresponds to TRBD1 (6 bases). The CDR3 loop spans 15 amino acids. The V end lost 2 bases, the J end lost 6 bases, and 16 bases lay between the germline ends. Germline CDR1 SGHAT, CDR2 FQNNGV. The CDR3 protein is CASSLWGRGRPEAFF. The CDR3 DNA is TGTGCCAGCAGCTTATGGGGCAGGGGAAGGCCTGAAGCTTTCTTT.

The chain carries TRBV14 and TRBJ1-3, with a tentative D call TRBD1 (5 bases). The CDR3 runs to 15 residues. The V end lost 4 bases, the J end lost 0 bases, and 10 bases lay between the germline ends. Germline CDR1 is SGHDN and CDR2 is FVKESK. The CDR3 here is CASSLRTPSGNTIYF. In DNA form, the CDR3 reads TGTGCCAGCAGCCTCAGGACACCCTCTGGAAACACCATATATTTT.

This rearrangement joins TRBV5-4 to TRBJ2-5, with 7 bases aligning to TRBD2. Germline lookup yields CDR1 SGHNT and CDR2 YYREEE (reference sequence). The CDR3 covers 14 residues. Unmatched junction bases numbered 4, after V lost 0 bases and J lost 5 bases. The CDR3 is CASSLGGGWETQYF. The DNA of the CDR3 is TGTGCCAGCAGCTTGGGGGGGGGTTGGGAGACCCAGTACTTC.

This CDR3 is CAISETSGGSSSGADTQYF. CDR3 DNA sequence: TGTGCCATCAGTGAAACTAGCGGGGGGTCCTCTTCTGGGGCAGATACGCAGTATTTT. V gene TRBV10-3 combines with J gene TRBJ2-3; 12 positions agree with TRBD2. Germline V gene lookup returns CDR1 ENHRY and CDR2 SYGVKD. J lost 4 bases, V lost 3 bases, and 14 bases had no gene match. The CDR3 is made up of 19 amino acids.

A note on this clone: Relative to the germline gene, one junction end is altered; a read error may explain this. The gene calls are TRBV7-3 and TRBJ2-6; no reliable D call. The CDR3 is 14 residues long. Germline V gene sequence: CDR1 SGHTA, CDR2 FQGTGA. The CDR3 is CAGSFYSGANVLTF. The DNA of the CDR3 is TGTGCCGGCAGCTTTTACTCTGGGGCCAACGTCCTGACTTTC.

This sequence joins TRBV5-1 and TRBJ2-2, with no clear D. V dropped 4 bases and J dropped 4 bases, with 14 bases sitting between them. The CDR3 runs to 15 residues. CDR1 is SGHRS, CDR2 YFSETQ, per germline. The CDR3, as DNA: TGCGCCAGCAGCGCGCTGATATACGGCACCGGGGAGCTGTTTTTT. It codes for CASSALIYGTGELFF.